The 3 T cell receptor beta chains given below trace back to one sample, sequenced in a study of blood T cell repertoires in COVID-19. Repertoires were generated with immunoSEQ multiplex PCR, while TCRdb's copy carries only in-frame clones and drops some. The sample lists hundreds of thousands of clones, approximately 86% occurring once. Input material: PBMCs or T cells enriched from blood (not recorded which). The receptors shown here come from a woman aged 25 to 39 who had been exposed to COVID-19.

Written as DNA, the CDR3 is TGTGCCAGCGCCACACAGGGAGACACTGAAGCTTTCTTT. Residues: CASATQGDTEAFF. The V and J genes are TRBV6-5 and TRBJ1-1, with D possibly matching TRBD1 (6 bases). Between the trimmed V and J ends, which lost 8 bases and 3 bases, there was a span of 13 bases. Germline V gene sequence: CDR1 MNHEY, CDR2 SVGAGI. There are 13 residues in the CDR3.

The gene calls are TRBV5-1 and TRBJ1-2; 7 nucleotides line up with TRBD1. V shed 0 bases and J 4 bases; nucleotides not matched to a gene: 6. The CDR3 is 15 amino acids. CDR1 is SGHRS, CDR2 YFSETQ, per germline. CDR3 sequence: CASSLAGGQSYGYTF. In DNA form, the CDR3 reads TGCGCCAGCAGCTTGGCCGGGGGACAGTCCTATGGCTACACCTTC.

The chain employs TRBV10-3 and TRBJ2-1; 10 positions agree with TRBD1. V trimming: 4 bases; J trimming: 7 bases; junction bases outside the gene matches: 1. The CDR3 is made up of 13 amino acids. The germline V gene has CDR1 ENHRY and CDR2 SYGVKD. This CDR3 reads CAISGTGGNEQFF. The CDR3 region has the DNA TGTGCCATCAGTGGGACAGGGGGTAATGAGCAGTTCTTC.